These T cell receptor beta chains were read from a single sample in a study of blood T cell repertoires in COVID-19. Here immunoSEQ multiplex PCR was the method, and the copy in TCRdb shows in-frame clones only, minus some. The repertoire consists of under 70,000 clones, with 65% to 80% occurring once and the leading ten covering approximately 18%. Sequencing was done on a sample of peripheral blood. All receptors derive from a man aged 60 to 69 with acute or convalescent COVID-19. CDR3s include the opening cysteine and the closing phenylalanine or tryptophan. The D gene is left open where the match is weak. Rows may omit the clone size; those that give it use once, few, many or a size class.

D gene | clone size | J gene | V gene | CDR3 DNA | CDR3 protein
TRBD2 | . | TRBJ2-1 | TRBV6-4 | TGTGCCAGCAGTGTTACTAGCGGTAGATTGTTCTTC | CASSVTSGRLFF
TRBD2 | . | TRBJ2-5 | TRBV14 | TGTGCCAGCAGCCAACTCTCTAGCGGGAGGGAGACCCAGTACTTC | CASSQLSSGRETQYF
. | . | TRBJ2-3 | TRBV11-2 | TGTGCCAGCAGCCCTCGGACTAGCACAGATACGCAGTATTTT | CASSPRTSTDTQYF
TRBD1 | few | TRBJ1-2 | TRBV5-1 | TGCGCCAGCAGCAGCTGGACAGGAAACTATGGCTACACCTTC | CASSSWTGNYGYTF
. | . | TRBJ1-4 | TRBV19 | TGTGCCAGTAGTCAACAGGGCGGTGAAAAACTGTTTTTT | CASSQQGGEKLFF
TRBD2 | few | TRBJ2-7 | TRBV29-1 | TGCAGCGGAGGGACTAGCGGGCGATCCTACGAGCAGTACTTC | CSGGTSGRSYEQYF
. | few | TRBJ2-7 | TRBV10-3 | TGTGCCATCAGTGAGGTCAGAACCTACGAGCAGTACTTC | CAISEVRTYEQYF
TRBD1 | . | TRBJ1-5 | TRBV19 | TGTGCCAGTAGTACCGGGACAGGGAATCTTCAGCCCCAGCATTTT | CASSTGTGNLQPQHF
. | few | TRBJ1-3 | TRBV27 | TGTGCCAGCAGTTTGCGGATACCTTCCGAACCCGGAAACACCATATATTTT | CASSLRIPSEPGNTIYF
TRBD1 | once | TRBJ1-4 | TRBV5-1 | TGCGCCAGCAGCAAGGGACAGCATAATGAAAAACTGTTTTTT | CASSKGQHNEKLFF
TRBD1 | . | TRBJ2-3 | TRBV28 | TGTGCCAGCAGTATACAGGGGACAGATACGCAGTATTTT | CASSIQGTDTQYF
. | . | TRBJ2-7 | TRBV29-1 | TGCAGCGTCCTGAGAACCTACGAGCAGTACTTC | CSVLRTYEQYF
TRBD1 | . | TRBJ2-7 | TRBV19 | TGTGCCAGTAGTTGGGGGACAGGACCAGACTACGAGCAGTACTTC | CASSWGTGPDYEQYF
. | once | TRBJ1-2 | TRBV19 | TGTGCCAGTCTGCGGGGCGCTAACTATGGCTACACCTTC | CASLRGANYGYTF
TRBD1 | . | TRBJ1-5 | TRBV30 | TGTGCCTGGGATGACAGGGGGGGCAGTCAGCCCCAGCATTTT | CAWDDRGGSQPQHF
. | . | TRBJ2-5 | TRBV28 | TGTGCCAGCAGTTTATTAGGGGGGGAGGGGATGGAGACCCAGTACTTC | CASSLLGGEGMETQYF
TRBD1 | . | TRBJ1-1 | TRBV28 | TGTGCCAGCAGTCCGCGGTGGGGACAGGGGGCCGTAGCTTTCTTT | CASSPRWGQGAVAFF
TRBD1 | . | TRBJ1-5 | TRBV11-2 | TGTGCCAGCAGCTCCGGGACAGGGGGGAAGCCCCAGCATTTT | CASSSGTGGKPQHF
TRBD1 | . | TRBJ1-1 | TRBV5-6 | TGTGCCAGCAGCCCCGACGGACAGGGGTTTTTTTTCGGTGAAGCTTTCTTT | CASSPDGQGFFFGEAFF
. | . | TRBJ1-3 | TRBV4-3 | TGCGCCAGCAGCCACCGGAGGGGGGGGCCTGGAAACACCATATATTTT | CASSHRRGGPGNTIYF
. | . | TRBJ2-7 | TRBV14 | TGTGCCAGCAGCCAAGATAACATCTACGAGCAGTACTTC | CASSQDNIYEQYF
. | . | TRBJ2-5 | TRBV24-1 | TGTGCCACCAGTGATTCGGTGGAGGGCCGAGAGACCCAGTACTTC | CATSDSVEGRETQYF
. | . | TRBJ2-3 | TRBV7-3 | TGTGCCAGCAGCTTAGACTTTACAGATACGCAGTATTTT | CASSLDFTDTQYF
TRBD2 | . | TRBJ2-2 | TRBV5-1 | TGCGCCAGCACCTTAGCGGGAGGGACCGGGGAGCTGTTTTTT | CASTLAGGTGELFF
. | . | TRBJ2-1 | TRBV5-6 | TGTGCCAGCAGCTTGGAGGGGAATGAGCAGTTCTTC | CASSLEGNEQFF
TRBD1 | . | TRBJ2-5 | TRBV19 | TGTGCCAGTAGTACCCAACAGGGGTTGGAGACCCAGTACTTC | CASSTQQGLETQYF
TRBD1 | . | TRBJ1-6 | TRBV28 | TGTGCCAGCAGCCTGGGACAGGGGAGTTCACCCCTCCACTTT | CASSLGQGSSPLHF
. | . | TRBJ2-7 | TRBV6-1 | TGTGCCAGCATACAGGACCATCGAGCCTACGAGCAGTACTTC | CASIQDHRAYEQYF
TRBD1 | few | TRBJ2-5 | TRBV14 | TGTGCCAGCAGCGGGGACAGGGGGCGGATGGAGACCCAGTACTTC | CASSGDRGRMETQYF
. | once | TRBJ2-3 | TRBV5-1 | TGCGCCAGCAGCGTAGGGACACCTAGCACAGATACGCAGTATTTT | CASSVGTPSTDTQYF
TRBD2 | . | TRBJ2-5 | TRBV5-6 | TGTGCCAGCAGCTCGCCCGGCGGGAGGGTCTGGGAGACCCAGTACTTC | CASSSPGGRVWETQYF
TRBD2 | . | TRBJ2-5 | TRBV19 | TGTGCCAGTAGCCCTATTAGTAGCGGGAGGGCCTCCCAGTACTTC | CASSPISSGRASQYF
. | . | TRBJ1-5 | TRBV6-1 | TGTGCCAGCAGTGAAGAGGGGAACCAGCCCCAGCATTTT | CASSEEGNQPQHF